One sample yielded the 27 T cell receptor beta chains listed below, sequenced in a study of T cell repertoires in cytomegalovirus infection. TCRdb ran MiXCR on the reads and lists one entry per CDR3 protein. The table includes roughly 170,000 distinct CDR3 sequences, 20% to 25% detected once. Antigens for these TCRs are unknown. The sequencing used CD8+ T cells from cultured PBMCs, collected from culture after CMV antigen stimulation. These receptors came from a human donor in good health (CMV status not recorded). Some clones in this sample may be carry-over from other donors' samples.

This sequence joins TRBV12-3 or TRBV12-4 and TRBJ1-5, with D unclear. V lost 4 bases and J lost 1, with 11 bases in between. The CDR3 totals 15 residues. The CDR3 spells CASSSTGKSNQPQHF. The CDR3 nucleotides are TGTGCCAGCAGTTCCACCGGCAAGAGCAATCAGCCCCAGCATTTT.

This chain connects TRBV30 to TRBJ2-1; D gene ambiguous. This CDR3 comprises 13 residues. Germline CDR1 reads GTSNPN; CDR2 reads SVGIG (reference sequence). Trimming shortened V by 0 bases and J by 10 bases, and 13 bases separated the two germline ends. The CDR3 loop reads CAWSVLLVAEQFF. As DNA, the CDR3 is TGTGCCTGGAGTGTACTGCTAGTCGCCGAGCAGTTCTTC.

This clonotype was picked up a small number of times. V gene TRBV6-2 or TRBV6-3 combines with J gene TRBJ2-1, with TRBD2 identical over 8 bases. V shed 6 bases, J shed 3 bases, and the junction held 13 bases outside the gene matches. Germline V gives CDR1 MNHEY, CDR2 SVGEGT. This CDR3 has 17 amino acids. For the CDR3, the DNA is TGTGCCAGCAGCCCCTCGGTTCGACGGGGGGGCTACAATGAGCAGTTCTTC. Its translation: CASSPSVRRGGYNEQFF.

CDR3 amino acids: CASSEGDRGYNSPLHF. DNA of the CDR3: TGTGCCAGCAGTGAAGGGGACAGGGGTTATAATTCACCCCTCCACTTT. The V gene is TRBV2, the J gene TRBJ1-6; TRBD1 agrees at 10 bases. V trimming: 1 base; J trimming: 4 bases; junction bases outside the gene matches: 1. The CDR3 has 16 residues. Germline V gene data show CDR1 as SNHLY and CDR2 as FYNNEI.

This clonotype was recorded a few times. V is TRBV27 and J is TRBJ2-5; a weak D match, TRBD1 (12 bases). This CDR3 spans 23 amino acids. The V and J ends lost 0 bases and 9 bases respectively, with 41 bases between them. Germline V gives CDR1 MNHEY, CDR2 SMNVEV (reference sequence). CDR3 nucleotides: TGTGCCAGCAGTTTATCCCGACGCGGGACAGGGGGCACCGGGACTAGCGGTTCAGGGGCCCAGTACTTC. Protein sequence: CASSLSRRGTGGTGTSGSGAQYF.

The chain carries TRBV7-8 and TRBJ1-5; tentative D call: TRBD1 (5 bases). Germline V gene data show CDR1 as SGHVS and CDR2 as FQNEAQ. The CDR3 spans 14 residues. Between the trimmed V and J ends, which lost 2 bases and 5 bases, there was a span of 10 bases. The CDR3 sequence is CASSLYGGDQPQHF. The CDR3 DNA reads TGTGCCAGCAGCTTATATGGGGGGGATCAGCCCCAGCATTTT.

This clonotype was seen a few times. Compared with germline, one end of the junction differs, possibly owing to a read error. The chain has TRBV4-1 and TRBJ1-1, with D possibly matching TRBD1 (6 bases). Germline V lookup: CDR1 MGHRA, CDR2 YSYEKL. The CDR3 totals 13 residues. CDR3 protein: CASSHPNRAPDRF. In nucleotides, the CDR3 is TGCGCCAGCAGCCATCCCAACAGGGCCCCAGACCGTTTT.

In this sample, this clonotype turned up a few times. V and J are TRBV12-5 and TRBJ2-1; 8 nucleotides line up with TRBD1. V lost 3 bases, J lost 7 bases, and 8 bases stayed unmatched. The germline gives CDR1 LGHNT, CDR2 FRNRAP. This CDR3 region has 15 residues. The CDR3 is CASGLVTGASNEQFF. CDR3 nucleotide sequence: TGTGCTAGTGGTTTAGTGACAGGGGCGTCTAATGAGCAGTTCTTC.

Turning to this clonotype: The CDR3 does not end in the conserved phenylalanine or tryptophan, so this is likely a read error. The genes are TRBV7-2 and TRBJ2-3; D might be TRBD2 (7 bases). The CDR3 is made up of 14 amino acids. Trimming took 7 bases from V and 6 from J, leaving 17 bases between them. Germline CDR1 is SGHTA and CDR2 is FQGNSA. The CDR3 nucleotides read TGTGCCAGCACCCCTGTGGGGGGGCCGGATACGCAGTATTTA. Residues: CASTPVGGPDTQYL.

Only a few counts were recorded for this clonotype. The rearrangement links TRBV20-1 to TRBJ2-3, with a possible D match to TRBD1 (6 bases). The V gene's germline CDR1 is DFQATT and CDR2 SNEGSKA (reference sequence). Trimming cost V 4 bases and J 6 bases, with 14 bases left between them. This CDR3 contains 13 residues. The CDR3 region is CSATRQEEDTQYF. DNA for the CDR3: TGCAGTGCTACCCGACAGGAGGAGGATACGCAGTATTTT.

The CDR3 DNA sequence: TGTGCCAGCAGCCCACTTCCTGAGGAAGCTTTCTTT. Protein: CASSPLPEEAFF. The chain is built from TRBV6-2 or TRBV6-3 and TRBJ1-1; D ambiguous. Germline V gene data show CDR1 as MNHEY and CDR2 as SVGEGT. The V end was cut by 6 bases, the J end by 8 bases, with 13 bases between. This CDR3 has 12 residues.

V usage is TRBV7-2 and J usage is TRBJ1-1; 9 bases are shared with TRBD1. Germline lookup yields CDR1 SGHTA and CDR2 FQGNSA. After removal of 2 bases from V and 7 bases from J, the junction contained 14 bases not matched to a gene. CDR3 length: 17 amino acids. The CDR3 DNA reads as TGTGCCAGCAGCTTACCATCCCGGGACAGGGTAGGGTATGAAGCTTTCTTT. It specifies CASSLPSRDRVGYEAFF.

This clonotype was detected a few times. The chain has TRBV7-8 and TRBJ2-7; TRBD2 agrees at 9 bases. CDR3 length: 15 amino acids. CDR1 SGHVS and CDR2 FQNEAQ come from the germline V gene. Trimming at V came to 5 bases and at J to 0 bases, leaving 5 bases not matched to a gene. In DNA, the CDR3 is TGTGCCAGCAGCCTGCGGGGGGGGTTCTCCTACGAGCAGTACTTC. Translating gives CASSLRGGFSYEQYF.

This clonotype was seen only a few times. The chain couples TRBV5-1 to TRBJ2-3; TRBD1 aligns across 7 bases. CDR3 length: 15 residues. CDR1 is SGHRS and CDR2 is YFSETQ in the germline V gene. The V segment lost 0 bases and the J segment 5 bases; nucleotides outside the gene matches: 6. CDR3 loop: CASSLALGGGDTQYF. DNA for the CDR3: TGCGCCAGCAGCTTGGCCTTAGGGGGCGGAGATACGCAGTATTTT.

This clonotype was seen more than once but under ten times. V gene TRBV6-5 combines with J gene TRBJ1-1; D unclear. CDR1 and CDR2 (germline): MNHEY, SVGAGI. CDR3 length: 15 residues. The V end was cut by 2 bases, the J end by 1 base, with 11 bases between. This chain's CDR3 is CASSYAAGPNTEAFF. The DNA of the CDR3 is TGTGCCAGCAGTTACGCAGCCGGACCGAACACTGAAGCTTTCTTT.

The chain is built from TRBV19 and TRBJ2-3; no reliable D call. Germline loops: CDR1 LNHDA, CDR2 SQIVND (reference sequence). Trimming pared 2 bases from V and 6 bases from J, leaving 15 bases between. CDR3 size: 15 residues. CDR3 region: CASSILRAGLDTQYF. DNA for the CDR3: TGTGCCAGTAGTATACTCCGGGCCGGATTGGATACGCAGTATTTT.

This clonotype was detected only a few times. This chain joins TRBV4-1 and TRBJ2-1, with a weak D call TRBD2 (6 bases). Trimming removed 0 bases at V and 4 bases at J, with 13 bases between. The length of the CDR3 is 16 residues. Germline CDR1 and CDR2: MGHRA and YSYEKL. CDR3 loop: CASSQERTTGYNEQFF. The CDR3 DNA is TGCGCCAGCAGCCAAGAACGGACTACCGGATACAATGAGCAGTTCTTC.

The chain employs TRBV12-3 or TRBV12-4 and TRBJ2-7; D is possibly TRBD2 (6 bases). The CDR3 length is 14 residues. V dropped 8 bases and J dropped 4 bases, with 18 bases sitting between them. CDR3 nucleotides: TGTGCCAGCGTTGGTGGAGGGACTGCATACGAGCAGTACTTC. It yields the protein CASVGGGTAYEQYF.

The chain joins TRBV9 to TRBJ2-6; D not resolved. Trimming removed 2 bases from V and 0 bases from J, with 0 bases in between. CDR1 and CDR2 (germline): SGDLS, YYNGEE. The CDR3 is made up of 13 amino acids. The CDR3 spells CASSVSGANVLTF. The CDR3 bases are TGTGCCAGCAGCGTCTCTGGGGCCAACGTCCTGACTTTC.

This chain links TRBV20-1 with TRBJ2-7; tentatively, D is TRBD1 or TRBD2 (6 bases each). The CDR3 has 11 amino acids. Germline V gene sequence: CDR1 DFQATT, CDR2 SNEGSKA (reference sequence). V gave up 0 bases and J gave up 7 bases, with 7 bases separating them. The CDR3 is CSAREGGEQYF. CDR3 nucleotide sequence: TGCAGTGCTAGAGAAGGGGGGGAGCAGTACTTC.

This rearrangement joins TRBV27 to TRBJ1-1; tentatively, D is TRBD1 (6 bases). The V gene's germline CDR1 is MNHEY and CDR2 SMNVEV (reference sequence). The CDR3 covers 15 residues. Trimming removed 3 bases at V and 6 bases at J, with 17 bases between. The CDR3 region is CASSLRGHPEAEAFF. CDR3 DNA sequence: TGTGCCAGCAGTTTGAGGGGACATCCTGAGGCTGAAGCTTTCTTT.

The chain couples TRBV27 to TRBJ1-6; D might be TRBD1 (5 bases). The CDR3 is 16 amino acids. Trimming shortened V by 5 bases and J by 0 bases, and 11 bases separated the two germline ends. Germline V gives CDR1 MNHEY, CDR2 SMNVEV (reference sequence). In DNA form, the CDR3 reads TGTGCCAGCAGTAGGAGGGGTTTCTCCTATAATTCACCCCTCCACTTT. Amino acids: CASSRRGFSYNSPLHF.

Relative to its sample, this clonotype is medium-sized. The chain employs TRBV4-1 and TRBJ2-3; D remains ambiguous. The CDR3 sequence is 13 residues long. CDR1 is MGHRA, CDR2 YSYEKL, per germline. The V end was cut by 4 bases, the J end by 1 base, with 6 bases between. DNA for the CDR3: TGCGCCAGCAGCCCTCCGGGCACAGATACGCAGTATTTT. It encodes CASSPPGTDTQYF.

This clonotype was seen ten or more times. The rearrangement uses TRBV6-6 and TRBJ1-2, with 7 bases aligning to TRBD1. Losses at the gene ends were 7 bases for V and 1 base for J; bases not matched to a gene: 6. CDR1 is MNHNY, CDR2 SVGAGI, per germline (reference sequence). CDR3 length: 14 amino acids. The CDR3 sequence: CASNNRGYNYGYTF. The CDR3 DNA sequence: TGTGCCAGCAATAACAGGGGTTATAACTATGGCTACACCTTC.

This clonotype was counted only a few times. CDR3 sequence: CASSSFWRADTDTQYF. The CDR3, as DNA: TGTGCCAGCAGCTCATTCTGGCGGGCCGACACAGATACGCAGTATTTT. The chain carries TRBV7-2 and TRBJ2-3; D is possibly TRBD2 (5 bases). V gave up 4 bases and J gave up 2 bases, with 16 bases separating them. CDR1 and CDR2 from the germline V gene are SGHTA and FQGNSA. The CDR3 totals 16 residues.

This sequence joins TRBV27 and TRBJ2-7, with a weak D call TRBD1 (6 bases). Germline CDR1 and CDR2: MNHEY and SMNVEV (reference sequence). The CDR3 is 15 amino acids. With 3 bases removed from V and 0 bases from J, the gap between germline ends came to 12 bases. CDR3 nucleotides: TGTGCCAGCAGTTTGGGGGCGTTAAGCTCCTACGAGCAGTACTTC. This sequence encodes CASSLGALSSYEQYF.

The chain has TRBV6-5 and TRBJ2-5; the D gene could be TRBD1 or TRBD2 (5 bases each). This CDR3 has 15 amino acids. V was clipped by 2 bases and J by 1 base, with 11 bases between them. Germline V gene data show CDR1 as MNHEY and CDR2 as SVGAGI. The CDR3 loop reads CASSYGGGSQETQYF. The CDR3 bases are TGTGCCAGCAGTTACGGGGGTGGGAGCCAAGAGACCCAGTACTTC.